This passage covers 32 T cell receptor beta chains from one sample sequenced in a study of CD8+CD57+ T cells in acquired aplastic anemia. For CDR3 and TCR beta VDJ profiling, genomic DNA was the template used. One entry per CDR3 protein results from TCRdb running MiXCR on the reads. This table has about 130,000 distinct CDR3 sequences, about 46% appearing once. The specimen was sorted CD4+, CD8+, or CD8+CD57+ T cells (not recorded which) from PBMCs. The receptors here all came from a human donor in good health, serving as a control.

As concerns this clonotype: At one end, the junction sequence differs from germline, possibly due to a read error. The chain uses TRBV20-1 and TRBJ1-2, with D perhaps matching TRBD1 (6 bases). The CDR3 contains 15 residues. CDR1 is DFQATT and CDR2 is SNEGSKA in the germline V gene (reference sequence). CDR3 region: CSPRGPQGPNGGYTF. The CDR3 DNA follows: TGCAGTCCTAGAGGCCCACAGGGCCCAAACGGTGGCTACACCTTC.

The rearrangement links TRBV30 to TRBJ1-1; tentative D call: TRBD1 (6 bases). Germline CDR1 reads GTSNPN; CDR2 reads SVGIG (reference sequence). Between the trimmed V and J ends, which lost 0 bases and 1 base, there was a span of 12 bases. The CDR3 length is 15 residues. The CDR3 loop reads CAWSVLPGANTEAFF. The DNA of the CDR3 is TGTGCCTGGAGTGTACTACCGGGGGCGAACACTGAAGCTTTCTTT.

This sequence joins TRBV29-1 and TRBJ2-7; D possibly corresponds to TRBD1 (6 bases). The V end was cut by 4 bases, the J end by 4 bases, with 20 bases between. CDR3 size: 15 residues. From germline, CDR1 is SQVTM and CDR2 ANQGSEA. The CDR3 loop is CSVVDYSGDPYEQYF. CDR3 in DNA: TGCAGCGTTGTTGACTACTCAGGGGATCCGTACGAGCAGTACTTC.

This clonotype was detected ten times or more. Here the CDR3 reads CASSSTSSGKRTDTQYF. For the CDR3, the DNA is TGTGCCAGCAGTTCCACCTCTAGCGGGAAACGCACAGATACGCAGTATTTT. The chain links TRBV6-2 or TRBV6-3 to TRBJ2-3, with 9 bases that match TRBD2. The CDR3 has 17 residues. CDR1 is MNHEY and CDR2 is SVGEGT in the germline V gene. The V and J ends lost 4 bases and 1 base, in that order; junction bases with no gene match: 9.

This clonotype has at least ten counts. This chain uses TRBV6-1 with TRBJ2-3; no reliable D call. This CDR3 region has 12 residues. V was shortened by 6 bases and J by 3 bases, with 7 bases between the two germline ends. CDR1 MNHNS and CDR2 SASEGT come from the germline V gene. CDR3 DNA: TGTGCCAGCAGCCCGACAACAGATACGCAGTATTTT. It translates to CASSPTTDTQYF.

This clonotype has at least ten counts. The rearrangement uses TRBV7-2 and TRBJ2-1; tentative D call: TRBD2 (5 bases). The CDR3 contains 14 residues. The V and J ends lost 2 bases and 3 bases respectively, with 8 bases between them. Germline V CDR1 and CDR2: SGHTA, FQGNSA. The CDR3 sequence: CASSLNAGYNEQFF. The CDR3 region has the DNA TGTGCCAGCAGCTTAAATGCGGGCTACAATGAGCAGTTCTTC.

A note on this clonotype: At one of its ends the junction is not consistent with the germline gene, which may arise from a read error. V gene TRBV19 combines with J gene TRBJ1-1; D is perhaps TRBD1 (5 bases). Germline V gene data show CDR1 as LNHDA and CDR2 as SQIVND (reference sequence). The CDR3 runs 14 residues. The CDR3 loop reads CASKRGGENTEAFF. CDR3 sequence (DNA): TGTGCCAGTAAACGGGGGGGTGAGAACACTGAAGCCTTCTTT.

This chain links TRBV20-1 with TRBJ2-7, with 13 bases lining up with TRBD2. Trimming took 6 bases from V and 2 from J; bases not matched to a gene: 7. Germline CDR1 is DFQATT and CDR2 is SNEGSKA (reference sequence). The CDR3 sequence is 15 residues long. The CDR3 DNA sequence: TGCAGTGCAGAAGGGACTAGCGGGACTCCCTACGAGCAGTACTTC. It translates to CSAEGTSGTPYEQYF.

The rearrangement uses TRBV2 and TRBJ1-2; 9 nucleotides align to TRBD1. With V trimmed by 6 bases and J by 4 bases, 9 bases remained unmatched. CDR1 is SNHLY and CDR2 is FYNNEI in the germline V gene. The CDR3 runs 15 residues. The CDR3 is CASSEGQGRLYGYTF. The CDR3 DNA reads TGTGCCAGCAGCGAGGGACAGGGAAGACTCTATGGCTACACCTTC.

This chain connects TRBV25-1 to TRBJ1-2, with a tentative D call TRBD1 (5 bases). This CDR3 has 12 amino acids. The V gene lost 6 bases and the J gene lost 7 bases, with 12 bases spanning the gap. Germline assignment: CDR1 MGHDK and CDR2 SYGVNS. The chain's CDR3 is CASSSDTSGYTF. The CDR3 DNA follows: TGTGCCAGCAGCTCGGACACGTCTGGCTACACCTTC.

The chain employs TRBV12-3 or TRBV12-4 and TRBJ1-6, with 7 bases identical to TRBD1. The CDR3 spans 14 residues. The trim removed 7 bases at V and 6 bases at J, leaving 6 bases unmatched. CDR3 residues: CASNAGTVNSPLHF. The CDR3 DNA reads TGTGCCAGCAATGCCGGGACAGTTAATTCACCCCTCCACTTT.

This clonotype was seen at least ten times. V usage is TRBV6-6 and J usage is TRBJ2-1; 7 nucleotides agree with TRBD2. The CDR3 is 13 amino acids. Germline V gene data show CDR1 as MNHNY and CDR2 as SVGAGI (reference sequence). V shed 8 bases, J shed 3 bases, and the junction held 4 bases outside the gene matches. CDR3 protein: CASGGVNYNEQFF. DNA of the CDR3: TGTGCCAGCGGGGGGGTCAACTACAATGAGCAGTTCTTC.

The V and J genes are TRBV15 and TRBJ2-3, with TRBD2 matching 7 bases. This CDR3 is built from 15 residues. With 1 base clipped from V and 5 bases from J, the junction kept 6 bases outside the gene matches. The germline CDR1 and CDR2 sequences are LNHNV and YYDKDF (reference sequence). DNA of the CDR3: TGTGCCACCAGCAGAGTCCGGGAGGCGGTAGATACGCAGTATTTT. Translating gives CATSRVREAVDTQYF.

This clonotype was counted ten times or more. The genes are TRBV7-2 and TRBJ1-5, with D perhaps matching TRBD1 (6 bases). This CDR3 spans 15 amino acids. V lost 5 bases, J lost 0 bases, and 11 bases lay in between. In germline, CDR1 is SGHTA, CDR2 FQGNSA. The CDR3 coding sequence is TGTGCCAGCAGCAAGGACAGCCTTAGCAATCAGCCCCAGCATTTT. Protein sequence: CASSKDSLSNQPQHF. The full variable domain, rest sourced from reference TRBV7-2 and TRBJ1-5, is GAGVSQSPSNKVTEKGKDVELRCDPISGHTALYWYRQSLGQGLEFLIYFQGNSAPDKSGLPSDRFSAERTGGSVSTLTIQRTQQEDSAVYLCASSKDSLSNQPQHFGDGTRLSIL.

This chain links TRBV20-1 with TRBJ1-5, with 10 nucleotides matching TRBD1. The junction had 7 bases not matched to a gene; V was cut back by 6 bases and J by 2 bases. From germline, CDR1 is DFQATT and CDR2 SNEGSKA (reference sequence). There are 15 residues in the CDR3. The CDR3 nucleotides read TGCAGTGCCAGGACAGGGGGTGGGCGCAATCAGCCCCAGCATTTT. This gives the protein CSARTGGGRNQPQHF.

This clonotype was seen ten or more times. For the CDR3, the DNA is TGCGCCAGCAGCTCGGAAGGCAGGTCGGACGAGCAGTACTTC. This encodes CASSSEGRSDEQYF. The genes are TRBV5-1 and TRBJ2-7, with no clear D. V dropped 3 bases and J dropped 5 bases, with 15 bases sitting between them. The germline V gene has CDR1 SGHRS and CDR2 YFSETQ. The CDR3 runs to 14 residues. Supplemented by reference TRBV5-1 and TRBJ2-7, the full variable domain reads KAGVTQTPRYLIKTRGQQVTLSCSPISGHRSVSWYQQTPGQGLQFLFEYFSETQRNKGNFPGRFSGRQFSNSRSEMNVSTLELGDSALYLCASSSEGRSDEQYFGPGTRLTVT.

This clonotype was seen many times. The V gene is TRBV11-3, the J gene TRBJ2-7, with 9 bases lining up with TRBD1. The CDR3 length is 14 residues. With 3 bases clipped from V and 4 bases from J, the junction kept 4 bases outside the gene matches. Looked up from germline, CDR1 is SGHNT and CDR2 is YENEEA. The chain's CDR3 is CASSFGTGIYEQYF. Here the CDR3 DNA reads TGTGCCAGCAGCTTTGGGACAGGGATTTACGAGCAGTACTTC.

This clonotype was observed a handful of times. This chain connects TRBV25-1 to TRBJ2-7; 7 nucleotides align to TRBD1. The CDR3 has 15 residues. The junction had 9 bases not matched to a gene; V was cut back by 4 bases and J by 3 bases. Germline V gene lookup returns CDR1 MGHDK and CDR2 SYGVNS. The CDR3 nucleotides read TGTGCCAGCAGTGCAACGGGACAGCCAGTCTACGAGCAGTACTTC. It translates to CASSATGQPVYEQYF.

J is TRBJ1-2 and V is TRBV20-1; tentatively, D is TRBD1 (5 bases). CDR3 length: 18 amino acids. CDR1 is DFQATT, CDR2 SNEGSKA, per germline (reference sequence). Trimming took 0 bases from V and 2 from J, leaving 22 bases between them. The CDR3 spells CSARDWGNGAGRNYGYTF. CDR3 sequence (DNA): TGCAGTGCTAGAGACTGGGGAAACGGGGCGGGGAGGAACTATGGCTACACCTTC.

Many counts were recorded for this clonotype. This rearrangement joins TRBV6-1 to TRBJ1-2, with D uncertain. Trimming removed 6 bases from V and 4 bases from J, with 15 bases in between. The CDR3 runs 14 residues. The germline gives CDR1 MNHNS, CDR2 SASEGT. The CDR3 nucleotides are TGTGCCAGCAGCCCCCAGTCGGGTGGCTATGGCTACACCTTC. It yields the protein CASSPQSGGYGYTF.

The chain employs TRBV7-9 and TRBJ2-1; D uncertain. V was pared by 5 bases and J by 2 bases, with 7 bases between. CDR3 length: 13 amino acids. From germline, CDR1 is SEHNR and CDR2 FQNEAQ (reference sequence). The chain's CDR3 is CASSPAAYNEQFF. CDR3 sequence (DNA): TGTGCCAGCAGCCCCGCAGCCTACAATGAGCAGTTCTTC.

V is TRBV29-1 and J is TRBJ1-2; D might be TRBD1 (5 bases). Trimming shortened V by 3 bases and J by 8 bases, and 19 bases separated the two germline ends. The CDR3 runs 14 residues. CDR1 is SQVTM and CDR2 is ANQGSEA in the germline V gene. The CDR3 DNA follows: TGCAGCGTTGAGAGGGGAATAGGAGGGCTAGGCTACACCTTC. Encoded protein: CSVERGIGGLGYTF.

The chain joins TRBV15 to TRBJ2-7; no clear D. Germline loops: CDR1 LNHNV, CDR2 YYDKDF (reference sequence). Trimming removed 3 bases from V and 4 bases from J, with 16 bases in between. The CDR3 consists of 15 residues. The CDR3 DNA is TGTGCCACCAGCAGGGGTCCCGTAGGGCGGTACGAGCAGTACTTC. This sequence encodes CATSRGPVGRYEQYF.

This clonotype has at least ten counts. V and J are TRBV7-2 and TRBJ1-6; D uncertain. CDR1 is SGHTA and CDR2 is FQGNSA in the germline V gene. Trimming removed 1 base from V and 8 bases from J, with 12 bases in between. This CDR3 is built from 15 residues. This CDR3 reads CASSLDGQRDSPLHF. CDR3 DNA: TGTGCCAGCAGCTTAGACGGGCAGAGGGATTCACCCCTCCACTTT.

This sequence joins TRBV29-1 and TRBJ1-2; D gene ambiguous. The CDR3 length is 11 residues. V lost 6 bases to trimming and J lost 6 bases, with 11 bases between them. Germline V gene data show CDR1 as SQVTM and CDR2 as ANQGSEA. The CDR3 sequence is CSVAGGNGYTF. The CDR3 coding sequence is TGCAGCGTCGCCGGTGGGAATGGCTACACCTTC.

The chain has TRBV29-1 and TRBJ2-7; TRBD2 aligns across 7 bases. The CDR3 consists of 12 residues. The junction had 3 bases not matched to a gene; V was cut back by 7 bases and J by 0 bases. The germline V gene encodes CDR1 SQVTM and CDR2 ANQGSEA. The CDR3 spells CSAQRDSYEQYF. Written as DNA, the CDR3 is TGCAGCGCGCAGCGGGACTCCTACGAGCAGTACTTC.

This clonotype was seen at least ten times. This chain connects TRBV20-1 to TRBJ1-2, with TRBD1 as a possible D gene (5 bases). Germline V gene sequence: CDR1 DFQATT, CDR2 SNEGSKA (reference sequence). The ends were cut back, 3 bases at V and 6 bases at J, with 8 bases in the middle. This CDR3 contains 11 residues. Here the CDR3 reads CSARGQNGYTF. CDR3 DNA sequence: TGCAGTGCTAGGGGGCAGAATGGCTACACCTTC.

This clonotype was observed at least ten times. One end of the junction is discordant with germline, which a read error may explain. J is TRBJ2-7 and V is TRBV7-2; 7 bases agree with TRBD1. In germline, CDR1 is SGHTA, CDR2 FQGNSA. The CDR3 has 12 amino acids. CDR3 coding DNA: TGTGCCAGCAGCTTAGATGGGACAGCCATACGCTTC. Protein sequence: CASSLDGTAIRF. Drawing the rest from reference TRBV7-2 and TRBJ2-7, the complete variable domain is GAGVSQSPSNKVTEKGKDVELRCDPISGHTALYWYRQSLGQGLEFLIYFQGNSAPDKSGLPSDRFSAERTGGSVSTLTIQRTQQEDSAVYLCASSLDGTAIRFGPGTRLTVT.

The rearrangement uses TRBV14 and TRBJ2-1; D is ambiguous. Trimming pared 0 bases from V and 2 bases from J, leaving 8 bases between. The germline V gene encodes CDR1 SGHDN and CDR2 FVKESK. This CDR3 comprises 15 residues. In nucleotides, the CDR3 is TGTGCCAGCAGCCAAGATAAGACACCCTACAATGAGCAGTTCTTC. Its protein product is CASSQDKTPYNEQFF.

The chain recombines TRBV15 with TRBJ2-7; D ambiguous. The germline V gene encodes CDR1 LNHNV and CDR2 YYDKDF (reference sequence). Trimming stripped 4 bases from V and 2 bases from J, with 15 bases between. The CDR3 is 15 amino acids. The DNA for the CDR3 is TGTGCCACCAGCACTTTTCAGGAACTCGCCTACGAGCAGTACTTC. Protein sequence: CATSTFQELAYEQYF.

This clonotype came up many times. The chain is built from TRBV19 and TRBJ2-1, with 7 bases that match TRBD2. The CDR3 covers 15 residues. V was pared by 7 bases and J by 2 bases, with 8 bases of the junction left unmatched. Germline CDR1 and CDR2: LNHDA and SQIVND (reference sequence). CDR3 sequence (DNA): TGTGCCAGTACCCCCGGCGGGACTACCTACAATGAGCAGTTCTTC. Translated, it gives CASTPGGTTYNEQFF.

This clonotype occurred many times. The chain couples TRBV6-1 to TRBJ1-1; TRBD1 might be the D (6 bases). The germline gives CDR1 MNHNS, CDR2 SASEGT. Deletions cut 7 bases from V and 1 base from J, with 19 bases between. The CDR3 length is 16 residues. CDR3 nucleotides: TGTGCCAGCACCCCAAAAATGGCGACAGGGAACACTGAAGCTTTCTTT. Translating gives CASTPKMATGNTEAFF.